A single sample gave rise to the 28 T cell receptor beta chains below, sequenced in a study of shared clonotypes between healthy human individuals. Profiling relied on immunoSEQ multiplex PCR, and the TCRdb table lists in-frame clones only, not all of them. Of about 490,000 clones listed, around 80% were seen once; the top ten hold about 12%. The sample was PBMCs. These receptors came from a woman aged 40 to 55 in good health. Some clones in this sample may be carry-over from other donors' samples.

This clone was counted only a few times. This rearrangement joins TRBV18 to TRBJ1-1, with D hard to call. The germline V gene encodes CDR1 KGHSH and CDR2 LQKENI. V lost 3 bases to trimming and J lost 2 bases, with 7 bases between them. The CDR3 has 13 residues. The CDR3 loop reads CASSPDLNTEAFF. Written as DNA, the CDR3 is TGTGCCAGCTCACCCGACCTTAACACTGAAGCTTTCTTT.

CDR3 residues: CASTIAGNEQFF. CDR3 DNA sequence: TGTGCCAGCACGATAGCGGGGAATGAGCAGTTCTTC. This chain uses TRBV7-9 with TRBJ2-1; the match to TRBD2 covers 8 bases. The CDR3 is made up of 12 amino acids. CDR1 and CDR2 from the germline V gene are SEHNR and FQNEAQ (reference sequence). The ends lost 7 bases at V and 7 bases at J; junction bases unmatched: 3.

The chain couples TRBV28 to TRBJ2-1; tentatively, D is TRBD1 (6 bases). V lost 9 bases and J lost 2, with 20 bases in between. CDR1 is MDHEN and CDR2 is SYDVKM in the germline V gene. CDR3 length equals 16 residues. CDR3: CASTAGDNRPYNEQFF. CDR3 coding DNA: TGTGCCAGTACAGCCGGGGACAACCGCCCCTACAATGAGCAGTTCTTC. Full variable domain (remainder filled in from reference TRBV28 and TRBJ2-1): DVKVTQSSRYLVKRTGEKVFLECVQDMDHENMFWYRQDPGLGLRLIYFSYDVKMKEKGDIPEGYSVSREKKERFSLILESASTNQTSMYLCASTAGDNRPYNEQFFGPGTRLTVL.

The chain links TRBV9 to TRBJ1-1; D not certain. This CDR3 region has 13 residues. Trimming took 4 bases from V and 4 from J, leaving 11 bases between them. The germline V gene has CDR1 SGDLS and CDR2 YYNGEE. CDR3 nucleotides: TGTGCCAGCAGCTCACAAACCTTCACTGAAGCTTTCTTT. This gives the protein CASSSQTFTEAFF.

V is TRBV11-1 and J is TRBJ2-1; TRBD2 agrees at 11 bases. The CDR3 runs 13 residues. The junction had 4 bases not matched to a gene; V was cut back by 5 bases and J by 10 bases. The V gene's germline CDR1 is SGHAT and CDR2 FQDESV (reference sequence). CDR3: CASSPGTSGEQFF. The CDR3 region has the DNA TGTGCCAGCAGCCCGGGGACTAGCGGAGAGCAGTTCTTC.

Remarks on this clone: The sample carries other DNA sequences with the same CDR3. The CDR3 loop reads CSVGLAGTYEQYF. The CDR3 DNA reads TGCAGCGTTGGCCTAGCGGGTACCTACGAGCAGTACTTC. This rearrangement joins TRBV29-1 to TRBJ2-7; 8 positions agree with TRBD2. CDR1 SQVTM and CDR2 ANQGSEA come from the germline V gene. This CDR3 is 13 amino acids long. V was clipped by 4 bases and J by 2 bases; unmatched bases: 4.

The chain recombines TRBV28 with TRBJ1-4; 7 bases align to TRBD1. Germline trimming cut 5 bases from V and 5 bases from J; bases unmatched to any gene: 5. The CDR3 contains 14 residues. CDR1 MDHEN and CDR2 SYDVKM come from the germline V gene. The CDR3 loop reads CASSQGGGNEKLFF. Written as DNA, the CDR3 is TGTGCCAGCAGTCAAGGGGGCGGGAATGAAAAACTGTTTTTT.

This clone was observed a handful of times. V usage is TRBV4-3 and J usage is TRBJ2-7; D is ambiguous. The germline CDR1 and CDR2 sequences are LGHNA and YSLEER. This CDR3 is built from 13 residues. Trimming removed 2 bases from V and 0 bases from J, with 5 bases in between. CDR3 loop: CASSQRYSYEQYF. In nucleotides, the CDR3 is TGCGCCAGCAGCCAACGGTACTCCTACGAGCAGTACTTC.

The V gene is TRBV7-9, the J gene TRBJ1-2; D is unresolved. The CDR3 has 14 amino acids. CDR1 is SEHNR, CDR2 FQNEAQ, per germline (reference sequence). V lost 3 bases and J 2 bases, leaving 10 bases between the germline ends. In nucleotides, the CDR3 is TGTGCCAGCAGCTTGAACCTCGCGAACTATGGCTACACCTTC. Its translation is CASSLNLANYGYTF.

The chain uses TRBV6-4 and TRBJ2-7, with TRBD2 identical over 14 bases. This CDR3 has 19 amino acids. The germline CDR1 and CDR2 sequences are MRHNA and SNTAGT. Losses at the gene ends were 0 bases for V and 5 bases for J; bases not matched to a gene: 12. CDR3 residues: CASSDSVGLAGDSYHEQYF. CDR3 bases: TGTGCCAGCAGTGACTCTGTGGGACTAGCGGGAGACAGTTATCACGAGCAGTACTTC.

The chain uses TRBV11-2 and TRBJ2-7, with no clear D. V lost 1 base and J lost 5, with 6 bases in between. Germline V gives CDR1 SGHAT, CDR2 FQNNGV. This CDR3 spans 12 amino acids. The DNA for the CDR3 is TGTGCCAGCAGCTTAGCGGGCCACGAGCAGTACTTC. The encoded protein is CASSLAGHEQYF.

The CDR3 region is CASSQGTGDGYTF. In nucleotides, the CDR3 is TGTGCCAGCAGTCAAGGGACAGGAGATGGCTACACCTTC. The chain links TRBV25-1 to TRBJ1-2; 8 bases are shared with TRBD1. The CDR3 sequence is 13 residues long. CDR1 is MGHDK, CDR2 SYGVNS, per germline. With 5 bases clipped from V and 6 bases from J, the junction kept 5 bases outside the gene matches.

This chain links TRBV2 with TRBJ2-3; no reliable D call. From germline, CDR1 is SNHLY and CDR2 FYNNEI. V shed 1 base and J shed 7 bases, with 9 bases lying between them. The length of the CDR3 is 13 residues. The CDR3 coding sequence is TGTGCCAGCAGTGAAGAAATGCAGAATACGCAGTATTTT. Translated: CASSEEMQNTQYF.

This chain links TRBV2 with TRBJ2-7; 10 bases fit TRBD2. Germline CDR1 reads SNHLY; CDR2 reads FYNNEI. J was trimmed by 4 bases and V by 10 bases; bases with no gene match: 4. The CDR3 consists of 12 residues. For the CDR3, the DNA is TGTGCCACCGGGACTAGCGTTTACGAGCAGTACTTC. It specifies CATGTSVYEQYF. Full variable domain (outside the CDR3, taken from reference TRBV2 and TRBJ2-7): EPEVTQTPSHQVTQMGQEVILRCVPISNHLYFYWYRQILGQKVEFLVSFYNNEISEKSEIFDDQFSVERPDGSNFTLKIRSTKLEDSAMYFCATGTSVYEQYFGPGTRLTVT.

The chain recombines TRBV13 with TRBJ2-4, with no clear D. V was pared by 5 bases and J by 1 base, with 15 bases between. This CDR3 contains 16 residues. The germline gives CDR1 PRHDT, CDR2 FYEKMQ (reference sequence). The CDR3 loop is CASSPTEDGAKNIQYF. CDR3 DNA sequence: TGTGCCAGCAGCCCCACCGAGGATGGGGCCAAAAACATTCAGTACTTC.

The chain combines TRBV18 with TRBJ1-2; TRBD1 agrees at 11 bases. The CDR3 consists of 17 residues. V lost 2 bases, J lost 3 bases, and 8 bases stayed unmatched. Germline V gives CDR1 KGHSH, CDR2 LQKENI. The chain's CDR3 is CASSPNTGQGGHYGYTF. Here the CDR3 DNA reads TGTGCCAGCTCACCAAATACGGGACAGGGGGGCCACTATGGCTACACCTTC.

The chain combines TRBV6-5 with TRBJ2-7, with D unclear. Trimming removed 7 bases from V and 2 bases from J, with 6 bases in between. Germline V gene sequence: CDR1 MNHEY, CDR2 SVGAGI. The CDR3 is made up of 11 amino acids. The CDR3 is CASKKAYEQYF. In DNA form, the CDR3 reads TGTGCCAGCAAAAAAGCCTACGAGCAGTACTTC.

In this sample, this clone turned up once. V gene TRBV5-4 combines with J gene TRBJ2-7; 10 bases agree with TRBD1. There are 14 residues in the CDR3. Looked up from germline, CDR1 is SGHNT and CDR2 is YYREEE (reference sequence). V lost 4 bases, J lost 3 bases, and 4 bases stayed unmatched. The CDR3 region has the DNA TGTGCCAGCAGCGGGGACAGGGGAGGCTACGAGCAGTACTTC. Protein: CASSGDRGGYEQYF.

The chain carries TRBV7-9 and TRBJ2-3; 8 nucleotides agree with TRBD1. CDR1 is SEHNR and CDR2 is FQNEAQ in the germline V gene (reference sequence). This CDR3 has 14 residues. Trimming cost V 5 bases and J 3 bases; bases outside gene matches: 4. CDR3 bases: TGTGCCAGCAGCGGGGACAGGAGGACAGATACGCAGTATTTT. This encodes CASSGDRRTDTQYF.

With respect to this clone: The limits of the CDR3 on the DNA are not certain, so only TCRdb's listed CDR3 is given. The genes are TRBV29-1 and TRBJ1-2. The CDR3 length is 13 residues, termini included. Germline CDR1 is SQVTM and CDR2 is ANQGSEA. The CDR3 protein is CSVGGGTYGGYAF.

This clone appeared once. The gene calls are TRBV7-3 and TRBJ2-6, with 7 bases lining up with TRBD1. Germline lookup yields CDR1 SGHTA and CDR2 FQGTGA. V dropped 1 base and J dropped 0; count of bases not matched to a gene: 6. The CDR3 has 18 residues. The CDR3 DNA sequence: TGTGCCAGCAGCTTAAATTCGGCAGGGGGCTCTGGGGCCAACGTCCTGACTTTC. The encoded protein is CASSLNSAGGSGANVLTF.

The rearrangement uses TRBV28 and TRBJ1-2; a weak D match, TRBD1 (6 bases). This CDR3 has 15 residues. V gave up 5 bases and J gave up 8 bases, with 21 bases separating them. Germline V gene lookup returns CDR1 MDHEN and CDR2 SYDVKM. CDR3 DNA: TGTGCCAGCAGTACCATTGGGACGGGGGCTGAAGGCTACACCTTC. It specifies CASSTIGTGAEGYTF.

V and J are TRBV25-1 and TRBJ1-1; 7 bases align to TRBD1. The CDR3 runs 13 residues. With V trimmed by 4 bases and J by 1 base, 0 bases remained unmatched. Germline V gene lookup returns CDR1 MGHDK and CDR2 SYGVNS. CDR3 sequence: CASSGQGNTEAFF. The CDR3 DNA sequence: TGTGCCAGCAGTGGACAGGGGAACACTGAAGCTTTCTTT.

This clone was seen ten or more times. V and J are TRBV28 and TRBJ2-7; 9 bases are shared with TRBD2. Unmatched junction bases numbered 6, after V lost 6 bases and J lost 3 bases. The CDR3 has 14 amino acids. Germline loops: CDR1 MDHEN, CDR2 SYDVKM. The chain's CDR3 is CASSPTAGGYEQYF. In DNA form, the CDR3 reads TGTGCCAGCAGCCCCACAGCGGGGGGCTACGAGCAGTACTTC.

The chain's CDR3 is CAINGGGNYEQYF. CDR3 sequence (DNA): TGTGCCATCAATGGGGGAGGGAACTACGAGCAGTACTTC. This chain links TRBV10-3 with TRBJ2-7; 7 positions match TRBD2. With 7 bases clipped from V and 3 bases from J, the junction kept 6 bases outside the gene matches. The germline V gene has CDR1 ENHRY and CDR2 SYGVKD. This CDR3 has 13 residues.

This clone was detected once. The chain has TRBV5-4 and TRBJ2-1, with 13 bases identical to TRBD2. The length of the CDR3 is 16 residues. The J segment lost 12 bases and the V segment lost 4 bases, leaving 13 bases of the junction unmatched. Germline values: CDR1 SGHNT, CDR2 YYREEE (reference sequence). The CDR3 nucleotides read TGTGCCAGCAGCCCCCGGACTAGCGGGAGTTTTGAGGTGCAGTTCTTC. Its translation: CASSPRTSGSFEVQFF.

The chain is built from TRBV7-9 and TRBJ2-5, with D perhaps given as TRBD1 or TRBD2 (5 bases each). Germline loops: CDR1 SEHNR, CDR2 FQNEAQ (reference sequence). Deletions cut 2 bases from V and 7 bases from J, with 14 bases between. The CDR3 is 14 amino acids. CDR3 DNA: TGTGCCAGCAGCTTATCCTTGGGACCCCGGACCCAGTACTTC. Its translation is CASSLSLGPRTQYF.

In its sample, this clone was seen a few times. The V gene is TRBV4-1, the J gene TRBJ2-5, with 7 bases aligning to TRBD1. Germline V lookup: CDR1 MGHRA, CDR2 YSYEKL. CDR3 length equals 17 residues. Trimming removed 2 bases from V and 4 bases from J; junction bases left unmatched: 13. The chain's CDR3 is CASSQPLGTARRETQYF. The CDR3 DNA sequence: TGCGCCAGCAGCCAACCTCTCGGGACAGCCCGGCGAGAGACCCAGTACTTC.